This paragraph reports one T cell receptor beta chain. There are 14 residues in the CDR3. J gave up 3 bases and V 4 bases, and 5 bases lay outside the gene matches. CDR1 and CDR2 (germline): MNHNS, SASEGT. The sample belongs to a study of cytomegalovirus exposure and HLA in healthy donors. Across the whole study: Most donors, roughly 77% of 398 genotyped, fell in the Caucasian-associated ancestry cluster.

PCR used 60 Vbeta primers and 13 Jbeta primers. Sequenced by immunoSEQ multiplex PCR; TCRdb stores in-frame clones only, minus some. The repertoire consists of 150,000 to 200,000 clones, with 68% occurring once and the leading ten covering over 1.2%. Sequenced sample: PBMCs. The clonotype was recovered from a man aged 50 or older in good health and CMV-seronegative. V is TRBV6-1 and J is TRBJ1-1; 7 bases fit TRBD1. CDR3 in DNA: TGTGCCAGCAGTGGCAGGGGGTTAGACACTGAAGCTTTCTTT. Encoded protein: CASSGRGLDTEAFF.